The sequence of this TCR beta chain was determined in a study of cytomegalovirus exposure and HLA in healthy donors. Study-level results: Researchers reported that a few CMV-associated chains were confirmed in vitro as CMV antigen-specific. Follow-up analysis later connected one missense variant in DCLRE1C with trimming of TCR beta V- and J-genes.

The CDR3 runs 13 residues. V was pared by 5 bases and J by 7 bases, with 15 bases between. Germline CDR1 MDHEN, CDR2 SYDVKM. In the case of this clone: The antigen remains unidentified.

The PCR had 60 Vbeta and 13 Jbeta primers. Produced via immunoSEQ multiplex PCR; TCRdb's table is partial and in-frame only. The sample holds approximately 120,000 clones, about 73% seen once. Sequencing input: PBMCs. The chain combines TRBV28 with TRBJ2-7; possible D gene TRBD1, 5 bases. The receptor was derived from a woman between 40 and 50 years old in good health and CMV-seronegative. The CDR3 sequence is CASSLLGAWEQYF. CDR3 coding DNA: TGTGCCAGCAGTCTCCTTGGGGCCTGGGAGCAGTACTTC.